A selection of T cell receptor beta chains follows, all from one sample in a study of blood T cell repertoires in COVID-19. The assay was immunoSEQ multiplex PCR, and TCRdb's table has in-frame clones only and misses some. This sample yields 300,000 to 350,000 clones, of which 90% are seen a single time; more than 6% belongs to the top ten. The sample taken for sequencing was peripheral blood. The receptors originated from a woman under 40 with COVID-19, enrolled during active disease. Both conserved end residues are part of each CDR3. D genes are given only for firm matches. Clone size is not always given. Where it is, it says once, few, many or a class for expanded clones.

. TRBJ2-2 TRBV19 TRBD2 CASKKRGNTGELFF TGTGCCAGTAAGAAGCGGGGGAACACCGGGGAGCTGTTTTTT
. TRBJ1-2 TRBV27 . CASWGEGTKGYTF TGTGCCAGCTGGGGGGAGGGAACGAAAGGCTACACCTTC
few TRBJ1-5 TRBV6-2/TRBV6-3 TRBD1 CASSPGTGQGGQPQHF TGTGCCAGCAGCCCCGGGACAGGGCAGGGTGGGCAGCCCCAGCATTTT
. TRBJ2-7 TRBV7-8 TRBD2 CASSLGLAEGTYEQYF TGTGCCAGCAGCTTAGGGCTAGCGGAGGGAACCTACGAGCAGTACTTC
. TRBJ2-1 TRBV5-1 . CASSSYGVLFF TGCGCCAGCAGCTCCTACGGGGTTCTGTTCTTC
. TRBJ2-5 TRBV20-1 TRBD2 CSALAGAQYF TGCAGTGCTTTAGCGGGAGCTCAGTACTTC
. TRBJ2-3 TRBV24-1 TRBD2 CATLTSGETTDTQYF TGTGCCACCCTGACTAGCGGGGAGACCACAGATACGCAGTATTTT
. TRBJ1-1 TRBV30 . CAWSVQGNTEAFF TGTGCCTGGAGTGTCCAGGGGAACACTGAAGCTTTCTTT
. TRBJ2-7 TRBV15 . CATSREVDSSYEQYF TGTGCCACCAGCAGAGAAGTCGACAGCTCCTACGAGCAGTACTTC
. TRBJ1-1 TRBV2 . CASTPGFTEAFF TGTGCCAGCACCCCAGGGTTCACTGAAGCTTTCTTT
once TRBJ2-7 TRBV5-1 TRBD2 CASSLSPSGSYEQYF TGCGCCAGCAGCTTGTCCCCTAGCGGTTCCTACGAGCAGTACTTC
. TRBJ2-1 TRBV5-8 TRBD2 CASSLVLAGEQFF TGTGCCAGCAGCTTGGTCCTAGCGGGGGAGCAGTTCTTC
. TRBJ2-1 TRBV4-1 . CASSQAGFSYNEQFF TGCGCCAGCAGCCAAGCAGGGTTCTCCTACAATGAGCAGTTCTTC
. TRBJ2-1 TRBV27 TRBD2 CASSSPGTSRYNEQFF TGTGCCAGCAGTAGCCCTGGGACTAGCAGATACAATGAGCAGTTCTTC
. TRBJ2-3 TRBV10-1 . CASSEGGEFTDTQYF TGCGCCAGCAGTGAAGGTGGAGAATTCACAGATACGCAGTATTTT
. TRBJ1-2 TRBV7-2 . CASGPPGAGYTF TGTGCCAGCGGCCCTCCAGGGGCCGGCTACACCTTC
. TRBJ2-7 TRBV30 . CAWSGQGGDEQYF TGTGCCTGGAGTGGGCAGGGTGGGGACGAGCAGTACTTC
once TRBJ2-5 TRBV5-1 . CASSLQGIYQETQYF TGCGCCAGCAGCTTGCAGGGGATTTACCAAGAGACCCAGTACTTC
. TRBJ2-7 TRBV28 . CASSPLLGSRYEQYF TGTGCCAGCAGTCCCCTTCTAGGTTCTCGTTACGAGCAGTACTTC
. TRBJ1-1 TRBV10-2 TRBD1 CASSGMDRGEAFF TGCGCCAGCAGCGGAATGGACAGGGGCGAAGCTTTCTTT
. TRBJ1-2 TRBV29-1 TRBD1 CSVQVVRDRPFYGYTF TGCAGCGTGCAGGTCGTACGGGACAGGCCGTTCTATGGCTACACCTTC
. TRBJ1-2 TRBV4-3 . CASSQSVGLNYGYTF TGCGCCAGCAGCCAAAGCGTCGGTCTTAACTATGGCTACACCTTC
. TRBJ2-7 TRBV7-2 TRBD2 CASSFAGVKREQYF TGTGCCAGCAGCTTCGCGGGAGTTAAGCGCGAGCAGTACTTC
. TRBJ2-7 TRBV5-1 TRBD2 CASSLFSGSPSSYEQYF TGCGCCAGCAGCTTGTTTAGCGGGAGCCCAAGCTCCTACGAGCAGTACTTC
. TRBJ2-7 TRBV2 . CASSAEGIGYEQYF TGTGCCAGCAGTGCGGAGGGGATCGGCTACGAGCAGTACTTC
. TRBJ2-1 TRBV18 . CASSPSSSYNEQFF TGTGCCAGCTCACCGTCTAGCTCCTACAATGAGCAGTTCTTC
. TRBJ1-4 TRBV3-1/TRBV3-2 TRBD1 CASSLGQGLEKLFF TGTGCCAGCAGCTTGGGACAGGGCCTCGAAAAACTGTTTTTT
. TRBJ2-7 TRBV4-1 . CASSPDGGEQYF TGCGCCAGCAGCCCCGACGGGGGAGAGCAGTACTTC
. TRBJ2-7 TRBV20-1 . CSAGLPYEQYF TGCAGTGCAGGACTACCCTACGAGCAGTACTTC
once TRBJ2-2 TRBV25-1 TRBD1 CASSPGTGFGELFF TGTGCCAGCAGCCCCGGGACAGGGTTCGGGGAGCTGTTTTTT
. TRBJ1-2 TRBV27 . CASSYLQGGYGYTF TGTGCCAGCAGTTACCTCCAGGGAGGCTATGGCTACACCTTC
. TRBJ1-6 TRBV11-2 . CASTPTSNSPLHF TGTGCCAGCACCCCGACAAGTAATTCACCCCTCCACTTT
. TRBJ2-3 TRBV29-1 . CSVEDPGTDTQYF TGCAGCGTTGAAGATCCAGGGACAGATACGCAGTATTTT
once TRBJ2-2 TRBV7-3 . CASSYQNVGGELFF TGTGCCAGCAGCTACCAGAACGTTGGCGGGGAGCTGTTTTTT
once TRBJ2-1 TRBV4-3 TRBD2 CASSPAEVGSGSGGEQFF TGCGCCAGCAGCCCCGCGGAGGTTGGTAGCGGGAGTGGTGGTGAGCAGTTCTTC
. TRBJ1-6 TRBV5-4 . CASSPGEGCSPLHF TGTGCCAGCAGCCCCGGGGAGGGGTGTTCACCCCTCCACTTT